The clone carrying this T cell receptor beta chain showed up many times. Its target is not known. The time point was: patch test 2, 6 weeks after DPC sensitization. Treatment reported: therapeutic diphenylcyclopropenone sensitization with weekly scalp DPC. Blood draws preceded each patch test application. The entry originates in a study of human T cells and chemical hapten exposure. Study-level results: Relative to control repertoires, expanded TCRs gave rise to significantly more large CDR3 similarity clusters.

TCRdb re-derived calls from the RACE reads in MiXCR, one entry per CDR3 protein. This sample has roughly 54,000 distinct CDR3 sequences, with about 10% found just once. Germline CDR1 reads MDHEN; CDR2 reads SYDVKM. V was clipped by 3 bases and J by 4 bases; unmatched bases: 8. This CDR3 is built from 16 residues. The sequenced sample was whole blood, obtained in connection with sensitization to the hapten diphenylcyclopropenone (DPC). The chain combines TRBV28 with TRBJ2-3, with 9 bases matching TRBD2. This TCR was sampled from a woman aged 45-59 years with alopecia areata. Some clones in this sample may be carry-over from other donors' samples. Here the CDR3 DNA reads TGTGCCAGCAGTTTTTTAGGCGGGGGGGCCCCAGATACGCAGTATTTT. Its translation is CASSFLGGGAPDTQYF.